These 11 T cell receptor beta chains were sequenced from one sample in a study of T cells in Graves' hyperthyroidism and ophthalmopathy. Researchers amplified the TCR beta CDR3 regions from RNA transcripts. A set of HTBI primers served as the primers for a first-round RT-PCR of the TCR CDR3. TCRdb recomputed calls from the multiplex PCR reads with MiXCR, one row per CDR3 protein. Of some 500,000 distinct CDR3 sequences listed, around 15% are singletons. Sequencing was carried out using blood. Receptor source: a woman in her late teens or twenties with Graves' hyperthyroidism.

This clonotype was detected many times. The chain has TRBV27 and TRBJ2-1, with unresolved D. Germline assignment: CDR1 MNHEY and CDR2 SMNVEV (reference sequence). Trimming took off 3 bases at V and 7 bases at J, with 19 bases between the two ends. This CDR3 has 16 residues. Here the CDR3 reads CASSLLTTGFRNEQFF. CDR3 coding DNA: TGTGCCAGCAGTTTGCTAACTACGGGCTTCAGGAATGAGCAGTTCTTC.

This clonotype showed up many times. As DNA, the CDR3 is TGTGCCAGCAGCTTAGAACCCCCCGCTATCTACGAGCAGTACTTC. This encodes CASSLEPPAIYEQYF. The chain carries TRBV7-8 and TRBJ2-7; D gene unclear. V was shortened by 1 base and J by 3 bases, with 13 bases between the two germline ends. The CDR3 is 15 residues long. CDR1 and CDR2 from the germline V gene are SGHVS and FQNEAQ. The full variable domain, completed using reference TRBV7-8 and TRBJ2-7, is GAGVSQSPRYKVAKRGQDVALRCDPISGHVSLFWYQQALGQGPEFLTYFQNEAQLDKSGLPSDRFFAERPEGSVSTLKIQRTQQEDSAVYLCASSLEPPAIYEQYFGPGTRLTVT.

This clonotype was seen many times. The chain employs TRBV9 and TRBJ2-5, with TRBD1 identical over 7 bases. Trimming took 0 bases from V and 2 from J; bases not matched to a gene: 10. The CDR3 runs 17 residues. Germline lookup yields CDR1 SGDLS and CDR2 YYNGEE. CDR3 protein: CASSVGVSGTAQETQYF. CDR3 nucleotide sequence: TGTGCCAGCAGCGTAGGCGTTAGTGGGACAGCACAAGAGACCCAGTACTTC.

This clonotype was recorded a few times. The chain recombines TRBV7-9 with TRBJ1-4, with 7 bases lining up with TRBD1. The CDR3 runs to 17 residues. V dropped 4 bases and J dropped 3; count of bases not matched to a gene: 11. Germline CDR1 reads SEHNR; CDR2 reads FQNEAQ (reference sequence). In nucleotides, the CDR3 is TGTGCCAGCAGCTCACCGACAGGGTCGTCCTCTAATGAAAAACTGTTTTTT. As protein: CASSSPTGSSSNEKLFF.

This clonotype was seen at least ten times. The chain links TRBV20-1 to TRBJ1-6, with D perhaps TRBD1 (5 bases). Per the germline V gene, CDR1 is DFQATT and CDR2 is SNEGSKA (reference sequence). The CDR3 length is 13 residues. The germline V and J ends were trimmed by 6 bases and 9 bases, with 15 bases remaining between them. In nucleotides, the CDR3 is TGCAGTGCCACCGGGACCAAGGGTTCACCCCTCCACTTT. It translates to CSATGTKGSPLHF.

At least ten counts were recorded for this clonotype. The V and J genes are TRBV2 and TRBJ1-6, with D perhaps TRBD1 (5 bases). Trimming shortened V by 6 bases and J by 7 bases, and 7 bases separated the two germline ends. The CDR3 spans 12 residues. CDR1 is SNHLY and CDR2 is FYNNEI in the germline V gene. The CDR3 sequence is CASRRQNSPLHF. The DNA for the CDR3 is TGTGCCAGCAGAAGACAGAATTCACCCCTCCACTTT.

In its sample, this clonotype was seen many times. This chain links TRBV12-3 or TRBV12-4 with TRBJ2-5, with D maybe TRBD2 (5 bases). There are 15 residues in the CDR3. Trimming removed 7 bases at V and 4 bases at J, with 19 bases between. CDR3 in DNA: TGTGCCAGCACCGAGATATCTAGCTACCTAGAGACCCAGTACTTC. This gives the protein CASTEISSYLETQYF.

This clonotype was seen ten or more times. CDR3 sequence reads: CASTPDRINGGYTF. CDR3 nucleotide sequence: TGTGCCAGCACCCCCGACAGGATAAACGGTGGCTACACCTTC. The chain carries TRBV12-3 or TRBV12-4 and TRBJ1-2, with D tentatively TRBD1 (6 bases). V lost 7 bases and J lost 7, with 19 bases in between. The CDR3 covers 14 residues.

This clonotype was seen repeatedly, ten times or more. Written as DNA, the CDR3 is TGTGCCTGGACGGTGAGGGGAGAGACCCAGTACTTC. As protein: CAWTVRGETQYF. This chain uses TRBV30 with TRBJ2-5, with D perhaps matching TRBD1 or TRBD2 (5 bases each). CDR3 length: 12 amino acids. V was clipped by 4 bases and J by 4 bases, with 10 bases between them. In germline, CDR1 is GTSNPN, CDR2 SVGIG (reference sequence).

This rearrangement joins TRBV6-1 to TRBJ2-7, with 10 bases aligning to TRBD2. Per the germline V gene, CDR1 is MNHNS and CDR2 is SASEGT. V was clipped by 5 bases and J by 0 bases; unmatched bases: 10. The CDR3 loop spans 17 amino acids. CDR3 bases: TGTGCCAGCAGTCGAGCCCGGACTAGCGGTACCTCCTACGAGCAGTACGTC. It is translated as CASSRARTSGTSYEQYV.

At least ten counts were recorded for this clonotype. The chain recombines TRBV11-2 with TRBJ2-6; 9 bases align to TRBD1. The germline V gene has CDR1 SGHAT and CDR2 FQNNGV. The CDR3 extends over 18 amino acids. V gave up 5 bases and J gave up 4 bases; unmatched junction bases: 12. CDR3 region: CASSNRGTGLLGANVLTF. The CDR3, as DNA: TGTGCCAGCAGCAATCGTGGGACAGGGCTTTTGGGGGCCAACGTCCTGACTTTC.